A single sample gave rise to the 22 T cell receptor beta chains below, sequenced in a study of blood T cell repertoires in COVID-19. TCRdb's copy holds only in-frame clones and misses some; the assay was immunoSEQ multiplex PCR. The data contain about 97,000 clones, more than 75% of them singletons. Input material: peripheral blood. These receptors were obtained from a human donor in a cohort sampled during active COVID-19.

The CDR3 sequence is CASSTRDRGVFEETQYF. In DNA, the CDR3 is TGCGCCAGCAGCACCCGGGACAGGGGTGTTTTTGAAGAGACCCAGTACTTC. J is TRBJ2-5 and V is TRBV5-1; 10 bases match TRBD1. V was pared by 4 bases and J by 3 bases, with 12 bases of the junction left unmatched. The CDR3 covers 17 residues. Per the germline V gene, CDR1 is SGHRS and CDR2 is YFSETQ.

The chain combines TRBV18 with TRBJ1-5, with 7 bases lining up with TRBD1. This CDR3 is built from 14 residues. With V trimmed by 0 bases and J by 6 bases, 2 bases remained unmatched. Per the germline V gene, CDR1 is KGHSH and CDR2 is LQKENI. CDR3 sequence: CASSPPPGGQPQHF. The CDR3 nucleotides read TGTGCCAGCTCACCACCTCCAGGGGGTCAGCCCCAGCATTTT.

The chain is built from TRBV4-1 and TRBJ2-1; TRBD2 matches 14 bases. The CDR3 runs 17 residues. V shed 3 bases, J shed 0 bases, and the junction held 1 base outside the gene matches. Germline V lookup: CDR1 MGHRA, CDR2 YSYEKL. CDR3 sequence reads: CASSQGTSGSSYNEQFF. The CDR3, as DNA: TGCGCCAGCAGCCAGGGGACTAGCGGGAGCTCCTACAATGAGCAGTTCTTC.

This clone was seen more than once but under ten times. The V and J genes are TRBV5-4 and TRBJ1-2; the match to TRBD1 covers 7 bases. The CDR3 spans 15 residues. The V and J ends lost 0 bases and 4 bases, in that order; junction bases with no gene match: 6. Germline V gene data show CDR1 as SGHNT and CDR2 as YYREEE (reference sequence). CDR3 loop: CASSLGDSRIYGYTF. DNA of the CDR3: TGTGCCAGCAGCTTGGGGGACAGTCGAATCTATGGCTACACCTTC.

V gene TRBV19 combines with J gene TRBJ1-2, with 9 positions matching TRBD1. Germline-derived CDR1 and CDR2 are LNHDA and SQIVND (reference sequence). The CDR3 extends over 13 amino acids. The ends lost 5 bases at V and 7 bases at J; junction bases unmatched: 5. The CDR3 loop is CASSLGQGSGYTF. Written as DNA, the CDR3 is TGTGCCAGTAGTTTGGGACAGGGAAGTGGCTACACCTTC.

The CDR3 loop is CASSQDRGGPTDNSPLHF. The DNA for the CDR3 is TGTGCCAGCAGCCAAGATCGTGGCGGGCCAACGGATAATTCACCCCTCCACTTT. This chain connects TRBV3-1 (or the pseudogene TRBV3-2) to TRBJ1-6; D unclear. CDR1 is LGHDT, CDR2 YNNKEL, per germline (reference sequence). Trimming stripped 0 bases from V and 5 bases from J, with 17 bases between. There are 18 residues in the CDR3.

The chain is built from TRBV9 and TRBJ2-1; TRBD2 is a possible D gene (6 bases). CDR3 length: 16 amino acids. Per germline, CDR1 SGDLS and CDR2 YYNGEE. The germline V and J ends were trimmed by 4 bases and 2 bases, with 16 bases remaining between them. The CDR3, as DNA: TGTGCCAGCAGCCCCCAGGCCCAGCGGGCCTACAATGAGCAGTTCTTC. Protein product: CASSPQAQRAYNEQFF.

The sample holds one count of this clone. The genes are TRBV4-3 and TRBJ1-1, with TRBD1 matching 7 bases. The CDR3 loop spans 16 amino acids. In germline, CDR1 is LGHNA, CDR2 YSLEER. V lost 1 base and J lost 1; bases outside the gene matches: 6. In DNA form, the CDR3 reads TGCGCCAGCAGCCAAGGATACAGGGGACAGAACACTGAAGCTTTCTTT. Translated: CASSQGYRGQNTEAFF.

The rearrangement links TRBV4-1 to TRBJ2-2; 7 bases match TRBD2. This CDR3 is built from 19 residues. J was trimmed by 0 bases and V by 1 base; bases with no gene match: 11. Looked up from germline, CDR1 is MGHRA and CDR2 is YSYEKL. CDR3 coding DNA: TGCGCCAGCAGCCAAGTTAACTCGGGCGGGGGTCCGAACACCGGGGAGCTGTTTTTT. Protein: CASSQVNSGGGPNTGELFF.

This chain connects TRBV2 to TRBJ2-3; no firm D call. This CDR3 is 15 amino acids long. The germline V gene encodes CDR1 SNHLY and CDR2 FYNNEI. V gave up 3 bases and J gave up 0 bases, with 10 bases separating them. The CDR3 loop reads CASSEGRSSTDTQYF. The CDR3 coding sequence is TGTGCCAGCAGTGAGGGCCGGTCTAGCACAGATACGCAGTATTTT.

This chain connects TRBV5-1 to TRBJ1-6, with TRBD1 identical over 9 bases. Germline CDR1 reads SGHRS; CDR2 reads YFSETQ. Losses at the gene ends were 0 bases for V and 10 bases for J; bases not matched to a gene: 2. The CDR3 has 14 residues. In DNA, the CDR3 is TGCGCCAGCAGCTTGGGACAGGGGGAATCACCCCTCCACTTT. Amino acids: CASSLGQGESPLHF.

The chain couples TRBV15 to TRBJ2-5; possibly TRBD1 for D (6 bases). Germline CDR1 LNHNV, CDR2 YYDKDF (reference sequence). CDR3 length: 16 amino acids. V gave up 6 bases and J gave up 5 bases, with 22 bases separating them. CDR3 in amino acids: CATSSGNRVHGETQYF. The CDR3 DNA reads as TGTGCCACCAGTAGTGGTAACAGGGTCCATGGGGAGACCCAGTACTTC.

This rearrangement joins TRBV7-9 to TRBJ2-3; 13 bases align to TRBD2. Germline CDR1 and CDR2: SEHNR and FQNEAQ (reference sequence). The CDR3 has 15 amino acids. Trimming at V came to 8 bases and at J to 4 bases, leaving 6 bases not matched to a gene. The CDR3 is CASPDTSGGADTQYF. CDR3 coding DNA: TGTGCCAGCCCCGACACTAGCGGGGGGGCAGATACGCAGTATTTT.

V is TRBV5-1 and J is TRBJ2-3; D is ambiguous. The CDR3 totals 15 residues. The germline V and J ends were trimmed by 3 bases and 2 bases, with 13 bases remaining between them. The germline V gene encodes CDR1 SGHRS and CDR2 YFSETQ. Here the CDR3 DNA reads TGCGCCAGCAGCTCTTTCGACTCCCTCACAGATACGCAGTATTTT. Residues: CASSSFDSLTDTQYF.

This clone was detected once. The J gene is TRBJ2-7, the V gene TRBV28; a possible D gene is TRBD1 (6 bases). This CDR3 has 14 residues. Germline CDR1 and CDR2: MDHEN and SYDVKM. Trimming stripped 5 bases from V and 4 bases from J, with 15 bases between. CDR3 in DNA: TGTGCCAGCAGTGCGTGGACAGTCTCTTACGAGCAGTACTTC. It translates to CASSAWTVSYEQYF.

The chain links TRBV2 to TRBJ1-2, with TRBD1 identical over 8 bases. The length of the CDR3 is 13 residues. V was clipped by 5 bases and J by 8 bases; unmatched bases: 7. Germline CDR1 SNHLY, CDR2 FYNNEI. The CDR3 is CASSRQGAGGYTF. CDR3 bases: TGTGCCAGCAGTCGCCAGGGGGCAGGCGGCTACACCTTC.

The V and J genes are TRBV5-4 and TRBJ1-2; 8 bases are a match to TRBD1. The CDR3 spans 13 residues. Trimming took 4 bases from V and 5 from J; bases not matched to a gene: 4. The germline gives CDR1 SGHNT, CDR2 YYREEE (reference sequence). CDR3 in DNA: TGTGCCAGCAGCCAAAGGACAGGGTATGGCTACACCTTC. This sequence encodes CASSQRTGYGYTF.

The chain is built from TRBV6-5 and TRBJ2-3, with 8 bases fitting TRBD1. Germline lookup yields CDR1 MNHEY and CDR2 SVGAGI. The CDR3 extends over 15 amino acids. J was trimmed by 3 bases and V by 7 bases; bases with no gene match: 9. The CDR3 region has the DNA TGTGCCAGCAACCCAGGGGGCTTGAGTACAGATACGCAGTATTTT. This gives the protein CASNPGGLSTDTQYF.

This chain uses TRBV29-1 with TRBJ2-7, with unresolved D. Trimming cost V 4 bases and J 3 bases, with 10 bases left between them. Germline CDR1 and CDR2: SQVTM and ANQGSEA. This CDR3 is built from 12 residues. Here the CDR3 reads CSVGPGSYEQYF. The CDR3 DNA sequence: TGCAGCGTTGGTCCAGGCAGCTACGAGCAGTACTTC.

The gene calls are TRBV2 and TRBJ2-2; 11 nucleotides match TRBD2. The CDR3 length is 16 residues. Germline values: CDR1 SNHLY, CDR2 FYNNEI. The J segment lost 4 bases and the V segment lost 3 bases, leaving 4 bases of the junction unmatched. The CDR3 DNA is TGTGCCAGCAGTGATATACTAGCGGGAGCCACCGGGGAGCTGTTTTTT. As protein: CASSDILAGATGELFF.

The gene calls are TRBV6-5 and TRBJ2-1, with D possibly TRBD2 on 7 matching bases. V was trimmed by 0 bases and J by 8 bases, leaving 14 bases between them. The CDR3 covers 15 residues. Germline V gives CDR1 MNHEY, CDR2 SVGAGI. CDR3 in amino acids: CASSYSGGESYEQFF. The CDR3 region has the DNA TGTGCCAGCAGTTACTCAGGGGGGGAGTCATATGAGCAGTTCTTC.

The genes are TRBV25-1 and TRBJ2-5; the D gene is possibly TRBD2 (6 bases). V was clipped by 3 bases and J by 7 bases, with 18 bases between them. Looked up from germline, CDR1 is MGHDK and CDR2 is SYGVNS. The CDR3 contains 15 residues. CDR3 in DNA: TGTGCCAGCAGTGACCGTGGACTACTTAAGGGGACCCAGTACTTC. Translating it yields CASSDRGLLKGTQYF.